What follows are 15 T cell receptor beta chains derived from one specimen sequenced in a study of CD8+CD57+ T cells in acquired aplastic anemia. According to the study, genomic DNA was the template for TCR beta VDJ and CDR3 profiling. Each CDR3 protein gets one entry after TCRdb re-called the reads with MiXCR. The sample yields 250,000 to 300,000 distinct CDR3 sequences, around 60% seen once. The specimen sequenced was sorted CD4+, CD8+, or CD8+CD57+ T cells (not recorded which) from PBMCs. All receptors come from a human donor with severe aplastic anemia or a healthy control (not recorded which).

The V call is TRBV7-9, the J call TRBJ2-3, with D possibly matching TRBD1 (6 bases). Germline V gene lookup returns CDR1 SEHNR and CDR2 FQNEAQ (reference sequence). The CDR3 covers 15 residues. Trimming pared 1 base from V and 5 bases from J, leaving 13 bases between. The CDR3 nucleotides are TGTGCCAGCAGCTTAGGAGGGGGATCTAGAGATACGCAGTATTTT. Its protein product is CASSLGGGSRDTQYF.

This clonotype was seen repeatedly, ten times or more. The V call is TRBV18, the J call TRBJ1-3; TRBD1 is a possible D gene (6 bases). Trimming removed 5 bases from V and 0 bases from J, with 8 bases in between. From germline, CDR1 is KGHSH and CDR2 LQKENI. The CDR3 spans 14 residues. CDR3 nucleotides: TGTGCCAGCTCAGTGGACAGCTCTGGAAACACCATATATTTT. Its translation: CASSVDSSGNTIYF.

This clonotype occurred many times. Relative to the germline gene, one junction end is altered; a read error may explain this. The V call is TRBV7-7, the J call TRBJ2-3, with 9 bases that match TRBD1. From germline, CDR1 is SSHAT and CDR2 FNYEAQ (reference sequence). The CDR3 totals 15 residues. The CDR3, as DNA: TGTGCTAGCAGCTCCGGGACAGGGATACATGGTACGCAGTATTTT. Its protein is CASSSGTGIHGTQYF.

This clonotype has ten or more counts. The rearrangement joins TRBV2 to TRBJ1-2; weak D call: TRBD1 (6 bases). The CDR3 is 14 residues long. In germline, CDR1 is SNHLY, CDR2 FYNNEI. V dropped 7 bases and J dropped 4 bases, with 16 bases sitting between them. The CDR3 region is CASTEGGWSYGYTF. The CDR3 DNA is TGTGCCAGCACGGAGGGGGGCTGGAGCTATGGCTACACCTTC. The whole variable domain, filled in from reference TRBV2 and TRBJ1-2, reads EPEVTQTPSHQVTQMGQEVILRCVPISNHLYFYWYRQILGQKVEFLVSFYNNEISEKSEIFDDQFSVERPDGSNFTLKIRSTKLEDSAMYFCASTEGGWSYGYTFGSGTRLTVV.

This clonotype was counted between two and nine times. The rearrangement links TRBV29-1 to TRBJ1-1; D call uncertain. The CDR3 totals 11 residues. V lost 2 bases and J lost 0, with 1 base in between. CDR1 and CDR2 (germline): SQVTM, ANQGSEA. CDR3: CSVEMNTEAFF. In nucleotides, the CDR3 is TGCAGCGTTGAAATGAACACTGAAGCTTTCTTT.

There are many counts of this clonotype. The chain employs TRBV10-3 and TRBJ2-7, with 8 bases that match TRBD2. The germline gives CDR1 ENHRY, CDR2 SYGVKD. The V segment lost 8 bases and the J segment 4 bases; nucleotides outside the gene matches: 7. CDR3 length equals 13 residues. The CDR3: CAIAASGLYEQYF. CDR3 coding DNA: TGTGCCATCGCGGCTAGCGGGCTATACGAGCAGTACTTC.

The genes are TRBV20-1 and TRBJ2-2; TRBD2 agrees at 9 bases. Looked up from germline, CDR1 is DFQATT and CDR2 is SNEGSKA (reference sequence). This CDR3 is 15 amino acids long. V lost 6 bases, J lost 7 bases, and 12 bases stayed unmatched. Written as DNA, the CDR3 is TGCAGTGCCCCCCCGGGCGGGGGGGCCGTCGGGGAGCTGTTTTTT. Translation: CSAPPGGGAVGELFF.

This chain joins TRBV5-6 and TRBJ1-6; no clear D gene. Germline values: CDR1 SGHDT, CDR2 YYEEEE. The CDR3 runs to 17 residues. Trimming cost V 0 bases and J 5 bases, with 15 bases left between them. The CDR3 bases are TGTGCCAGCAGCTTGGACCCCGGGTCGTCGGATAATTCACCCCTCCACTTT. Its translation: CASSLDPGSSDNSPLHF.

J is TRBJ2-7 and V is TRBV20-1, with TRBD1 matching over 7 bases. Germline V gene lookup returns CDR1 DFQATT and CDR2 SNEGSKA (reference sequence). The CDR3 sequence is 15 residues long. Trimming took 0 bases from V and 5 from J; bases not matched to a gene: 10. The CDR3 bases are TGCAGTGCTAGAGATGGGGGTAGGGGGCAGGACGAGCAGTACTTC. Protein sequence: CSARDGGRGQDEQYF.

In this sample, this clonotype turned up many times. This chain uses TRBV18 with TRBJ2-1; D is uncertain. Germline-derived CDR1 and CDR2 are KGHSH and LQKENI. Trimming pared 3 bases from V and 4 bases from J, leaving 7 bases between. The CDR3 runs to 13 residues. CDR3 region: CASSPPGYNEQFF. The CDR3, as DNA: TGTGCCAGCTCACCCCCTGGGTACAATGAGCAGTTCTTC.

J is TRBJ1-1 and V is TRBV7-8; no reliable D call. The V end lost 0 bases, the J end lost 3 bases, and 8 bases lay between the germline ends. CDR3 length equals 14 residues. Germline V gives CDR1 SGHVS, CDR2 FQNEAQ. The CDR3 protein is CASSLAGRDTEAFF. CDR3 nucleotides: TGTGCCAGCAGCTTAGCCGGGAGGGACACTGAAGCTTTCTTT.

The count of this clonotype is one. CDR3 in DNA: TGTGCCATCAGTGAGTCGCCCGGGATCGCTGAAGCTTTCTTT. Residues: CAISESPGIAEAFF. The chain recombines TRBV10-3 with TRBJ1-1; D not resolved. Trimming pared 0 bases from V and 6 bases from J, leaving 11 bases between. This CDR3 has 14 amino acids. CDR1 is ENHRY and CDR2 is SYGVKD in the germline V gene.

V gene TRBV20-1 combines with J gene TRBJ2-3; no clear D gene. Germline CDR1 reads DFQATT; CDR2 reads SNEGSKA (reference sequence). The CDR3 is 14 amino acids. Trimming took off 1 base at V and 2 bases at J, with 10 bases between the two ends. For the CDR3, the DNA is TGCAGTGCTAGAGGAGTAAGATCCACAGATACGCAGTATTTT. Protein: CSARGVRSTDTQYF.

The rearrangement uses TRBV24-1 and TRBJ2-3; D gene unclear. CDR3 length: 12 amino acids. From germline, CDR1 is KGHDR and CDR2 SFDVKD. Trimming took 5 bases from V and 2 from J, leaving 4 bases between them. CDR3 coding DNA: TGTGCCACCAGTGGGGACACAGATACGCAGTATTTT. It yields the protein CATSGDTDTQYF.

In its sample, this clonotype was seen a few times. The rearrangement links TRBV5-5 to TRBJ2-3, with 11 bases aligning to TRBD2. Germline trimming cut 4 bases from V and 6 bases from J; bases unmatched to any gene: 10. The germline V gene has CDR1 SGHKS and CDR2 YYEKEE (reference sequence). CDR3 length: 16 amino acids. CDR3 residues: CASSRELAGGRDTQYF. In DNA, the CDR3 is TGTGCCAGCAGCCGGGAATTAGCGGGAGGGCGCGATACGCAGTATTTT. Based on the CDR3 plus reference TRBV5-5 and TRBJ2-3, the full variable domain is DAGVTQSPTHLIKTRGQQVTLRCSPISGHKSVSWYQQVLGQGPQFIFQYYEKEERGRGNFPDRFSARQFPNYSSELNVNALLLGDSALYLCASSRELAGGRDTQYFGPGTRLTVL.